The T cell receptor (beta chain) described here comes from a study of T-cell memory formation after mild COVID-19 (dated by TCRdb to the early 2020s). Background for the entire study: TCR sequence clusters from the two donors were largely donor specific. Longitudinal TCRalpha and TCRbeta repertoire sequencing tracked T-cell clones expanding and contracting after mild COVID-19 in a couple of donors. The cohort comprised two young, previously healthy adult volunteers, one female and one male. Beyond this particular receptor, the publication reports: The detection of some responding clones in pre-infection memory suggests that pre-existing cross-reactive memory T cells joined the SARS-CoV-2 response. The study included only a couple of mild cases, and larger cohorts that include severe cases with pre-infection samples were judged to be necessary. Clones that contracted from day 15 to 85 showed balanced CD4/CD8 phenotypes, whereas a second wave of clones that expanded from day 15 to 37 leaned towards CD4+. Contracting CD4+ clones appeared mostly in the CM and EM memory subsets, whereas CD8+ clones were enriched in EMRA. SARS-CoV-2 specificity of the second-wave clones peaking on day 37 was not confirmed.

The germline V gene specifies SGHVS as CDR1 and FNYEAQ as CDR2. Measured from the cysteine to the phenylalanine, the CDR3 is 13 residues long. Only the CDR3 region is kept as DNA, spanning 39 bases read in frame from base 1. V is clipped by 2 bases and J by 4 bases, and the sequence between their germline boundaries is 9 bases long. Ficoll-Paque density gradient centrifugation was the method used to isolate PBMCs. Sequencing instrument: Illumina NovaSeq 6000. Using 5'RACE with constant-segment primers, TCRalpha and TCRbeta cDNA libraries were constructed, with sample barcodes and unique molecular identifiers added in the process. Trizol reagent was used to extract RNA from every sample. Libraries were amplified in two PCR steps, with a second sample barcode and Illumina TruSeq adapters added in the second step. Sequencing of the libraries was done on an Illumina NovaSeq, producing 2 x 150 bp paired-end reads. The original methods were these. Reads were demultiplexed and collapsed into UMI-guided consensus sequences with migec v1.2.7. Using mixcr v2.1.11, UMI consensuses were aligned to TRA and TRB V and J templates and then assembled into clonotypes. Expanded or contracted clonotypes were those called significant by both edgeR and NoisET, with noise models trained on biological replicates. For edgeR calls, the thresholds were a false discovery rate-adjusted p below 0.01 and a log2 fold-change of 1. As an exploratory analysis of dynamics, max-normalized trajectories of the 1000 most abundant clonotypes were examined by PCA with hierarchical clustering. Each responding clone was given a CD4 or CD8 phenotype based on the CD4+ and CD8+ repertoires, which had been sequenced separately. The raw public data were reprocessed by TCRdb itself: fastp quality trimming at Q25, MiXCR clonotype calling, in-frame beta chains only. For every CDR3 protein sequence, its rows merge into one entry that carries the most common genes and DNA. The V and J calls and clone size come from TCRdb's table, not from the authors' own analysis. Here the sample has about 430,000 distinct CDR3 sequences; 18% occur a single time. The ten most abundant clones make up roughly 21% of the sample.

A few counts support this clonotype. Its specific antigen is unknown. Base qualities are not provided; no much larger clone lies one nucleotide away. The sequenced material came from PBMCs or a T cell subset sorted from them (not recorded which). This sequence was found in a man aged 18 to 29 who had mild COVID-19 (a few samples of this study predate the infection). The sample titles of this study are shuffled in the database, so cell type and time point are left out; the donor was told from shared clones. This chain joins TRBV7-6 to TRBJ2-7, with the identity of the D gene unclear. The DNA sequence follows: TGTGCCAGCAGCTTATCGCCAACGTACGAGCAGTACTTC. Its protein product is CASSLSPTYEQYF.